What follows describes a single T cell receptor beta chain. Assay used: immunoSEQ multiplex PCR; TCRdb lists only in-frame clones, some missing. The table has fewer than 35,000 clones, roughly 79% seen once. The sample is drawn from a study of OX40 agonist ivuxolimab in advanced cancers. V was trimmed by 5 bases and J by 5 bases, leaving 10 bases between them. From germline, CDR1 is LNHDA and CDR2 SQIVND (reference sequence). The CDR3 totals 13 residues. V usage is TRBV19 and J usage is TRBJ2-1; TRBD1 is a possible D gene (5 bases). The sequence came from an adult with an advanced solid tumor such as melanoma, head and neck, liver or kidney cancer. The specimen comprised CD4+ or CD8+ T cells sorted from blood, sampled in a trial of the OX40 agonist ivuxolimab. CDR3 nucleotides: TGTGCCAGTAGTCCGACAGCAAACAATGAGCAGTTCTTC. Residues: CASSPTANNEQFF.